These 26 T cell receptor beta chains came from one sample sequenced in a study of circulating CD8 cells and anti-PD-1 response in melanoma. The QIAseq Immune Repertoire TCR panel built the libraries from approximately 15 ng of total RNA. MiXCR was run by TCRdb on the reads, yielding one entry per CDR3 protein. The repertoire consists of some 600 distinct CDR3 sequences, with about 5.3% occurring once and the leading ten covering roughly 32%. Live CD3+CD8+TCRalphabeta+ cells were sorted into four subsets by PD-1 and/or TIGIT. Sequencing used CD8+ T cells from PBMCs, obtained at baseline or after one month of anti-PD-1 therapy (not recorded which). These TCRs come from a human donor with melanoma.

By share, this clonotype counts as large. The chain combines TRBV11-2 with TRBJ2-1; 9 nucleotides match TRBD2. CDR1 SGHAT and CDR2 FQNNGV come from the germline V gene. The CDR3 contains 17 residues. The J segment lost 6 bases and the V segment lost 4 bases, leaving 13 bases of the junction unmatched. This CDR3 reads CASSSNDAGGLANEQFF. CDR3 nucleotide sequence: TGTGCCAGCAGCTCCAACGACGCGGGGGGGCTAGCCAATGAGCAGTTCTTC. The complete variable domain, with remaining parts taken from reference TRBV11-2 and TRBJ2-1, reads EAGVAQSPRYKIIEKRQSVAFWCNPISGHATLYWYQQILGQGPKLLIQFQNNGVVDDSQLPKDRFSAERLKGVDSTLKIQPAKLEDSAVYLCASSSNDAGGLANEQFFGPGTRLTVL.

In its sample, this clonotype is medium-sized. The rearrangement uses TRBV25-1 and TRBJ2-3, with D perhaps TRBD2 (5 bases). The germline V gene has CDR1 MGHDK and CDR2 SYGVNS. V lost 7 bases and J 5 bases, leaving 19 bases between the germline ends. This CDR3 has 15 amino acids. The CDR3 protein is CASNPPEGRGDTQYF. CDR3 nucleotides: TGTGCCAGCAACCCCCCCGAGGGCCGGGGAGATACGCAGTATTTT.

Relative to its sample, this clonotype is large. The V gene is TRBV20-1, the J gene TRBJ2-7; perhaps TRBD2 as D (6 bases). Germline assignment: CDR1 DFQATT and CDR2 SNEGSKA (reference sequence). The CDR3 runs to 15 residues. With 3 bases removed from V and 4 bases from J, the gap between germline ends came to 19 bases. The CDR3 here is CSASPRDWGGYEQYF. The CDR3, as DNA: TGCAGTGCTAGCCCCCGGGACTGGGGTGGGTACGAGCAGTACTTC.

By sample share, this clonotype is large. The chain employs TRBV25-1 and TRBJ2-7; TRBD1 agrees at 8 bases. The CDR3 extends over 14 amino acids. Per germline, CDR1 MGHDK and CDR2 SYGVNS. Trimming cost V 2 bases and J 5 bases; bases outside gene matches: 5. Here the CDR3 reads CASSETLTGDEQYF. The DNA of the CDR3 is TGTGCCAGCAGTGAAACCCTGACAGGGGACGAGCAGTACTTC.

By share of the sample, this clonotype is medium-sized (0.01 to 0.1%). The chain has TRBV28 and TRBJ1-4, with no clear D. The CDR3 covers 11 residues. Germline CDR1 reads MDHEN; CDR2 reads SYDVKM. The V end was cut by 4 bases, the J end by 8 bases, with 5 bases between. The CDR3 DNA is TGTGCCAGCAGTTACTGGGAAAAACTGTTTTTT. Its protein product is CASSYWEKLFF.

Of note for this clonotype: One junction end does not reproduce the germline sequence, and a read error may be involved. V and J are TRBV4-3 and TRBJ2-7, with 9 bases that match TRBD1. CDR1 and CDR2 (germline): LGHNA, YSLEER. CDR3 size: 15 residues. The CDR3 DNA sequence: TGCGCCAGCAGCCAAAACCGGGACAGGGAGGTTGAGCGGTACTTC. This encodes CASSQNRDREVERYF.

This clonotype is large in the sample. This chain connects TRBV20-1 to TRBJ2-7, with a tentative D call TRBD2 (5 bases). The V and J ends lost 3 bases and 4 bases respectively, with 19 bases between them. The germline V gene encodes CDR1 DFQATT and CDR2 SNEGSKA (reference sequence). The CDR3 runs to 15 residues. The CDR3 nucleotides read TGCAGTGCTAGGGACGAGGGCCCGTACGTGTACGAGCAGTACTTC. This translates into CSARDEGPYVYEQYF.

This clonotype rates as medium-sized. The chain has TRBV28 and TRBJ1-2; D uncertain. The CDR3 consists of 14 residues. The germline V gene has CDR1 MDHEN and CDR2 SYDVKM. Trimming cost V 6 bases and J 7 bases, with 18 bases left between them. The CDR3 DNA reads as TGTGCCAGCAGACCTTTGTCAGAAGGGAGTGGCTACACCTTC. Translation gives CASRPLSEGSGYTF.

This clonotype ranks as large (0.1 to 1%). The chain joins TRBV2 to TRBJ2-7; D is unresolved. CDR3 length: 14 amino acids. The V gene's germline CDR1 is SNHLY and CDR2 FYNNEI. Trimming left V 4 bases short and J 2 bases short, with 12 bases between. The CDR3 coding sequence is TGTGCCAGCAGTGTGTTACAGCGCGCCTACGAGCAGTACTTC. Translated, it gives CASSVLQRAYEQYF.

This clonotype is classed as medium-sized. The chain employs TRBV2 and TRBJ2-1; 11 bases map to TRBD2. CDR3 length: 13 residues. Germline loops: CDR1 SNHLY, CDR2 FYNNEI. J was trimmed by 9 bases and V by 7 bases; bases with no gene match: 5. The CDR3 DNA reads TGTGCCAGCATACTAGCGGGGGCTACTGAGCAGTTCTTC. Amino acid sequence: CASILAGATEQFF.

This clonotype counts as large (0.1 to 1%). The V gene is TRBV9, the J gene TRBJ1-1, with D unresolved. The CDR3 sequence is 13 residues long. Germline assignment: CDR1 SGDLS and CDR2 YYNGEE. Trimming removed 0 bases at V and 4 bases at J, with 7 bases between. CDR3: CASSVGWATEAFF. CDR3 in DNA: TGTGCCAGCAGCGTAGGGTGGGCCACTGAAGCTTTCTTT.

This clonotype qualifies as medium-sized. The chain uses TRBV27 and TRBJ1-2, with 7 bases that match TRBD1. The CDR3 covers 14 residues. The trim removed 3 bases at V and 2 bases at J, leaving 3 bases unmatched. Germline V gene data show CDR1 as MNHEY and CDR2 as SMNVEV (reference sequence). CDR3 nucleotide sequence: TGTGCCAGCAGTTTTCAGGGGGAGAACTATGGCTACACCTTC. Protein: CASSFQGENYGYTF.

By share of the sample, this clonotype is large (0.1 to 1%). The gene calls are TRBV27 and TRBJ1-5; D is unresolved. The ends were cut back, 3 bases at V and 0 bases at J, with 9 bases in the middle. Germline V lookup: CDR1 MNHEY, CDR2 SMNVEV (reference sequence). The CDR3 runs to 15 residues. Here the CDR3 reads CASSFGAYSNQPQHF. DNA for the CDR3: TGTGCCAGCAGTTTTGGAGCATATAGCAATCAGCCCCAGCATTTT.

This clonotype qualifies as large. The chain's CDR3 is CASSHGEGGTDTQYF. The CDR3 DNA sequence: TGTGCCTCCTCCCACGGAGAGGGCGGCACAGATACGCAGTATTTT. This chain connects TRBV2 to TRBJ2-3; weak D call: TRBD2 (5 bases). Trimming stripped 11 bases from V and 1 base from J, with 19 bases between. Germline assignment: CDR1 SNHLY and CDR2 FYNNEI. The CDR3 totals 15 residues.

By frequency in the sample, this clonotype is medium-sized. The chain carries TRBV28 and TRBJ2-7; TRBD2 is a possible D gene (6 bases). Trimming pared 6 bases from V and 6 bases from J, leaving 24 bases between. This CDR3 has 16 residues. Germline assignment: CDR1 MDHEN and CDR2 SYDVKM. CDR3 nucleotides: TGTGCCAGCAGCCTAATGTTGCCGTCGGCGGGAACCGAGCAGTACTTC. Translating gives CASSLMLPSAGTEQYF.

This clonotype is medium-sized by share. The chain links TRBV12-3 or TRBV12-4 to TRBJ2-2; D gene uncertain. V was trimmed by 2 bases and J by 5 bases, leaving 6 bases between them. The CDR3 totals 13 residues. The CDR3 region has the DNA TGTGCCAGCAGTTTAAGGGTTACCGGGGAGCTGTTTTTT. Translating it yields CASSLRVTGELFF.

Relative to its sample, this clonotype is medium-sized. Mismatch with germline at one junction end may stem from a read error. This chain uses TRBV24-1 with TRBJ2-3, with 7 bases fitting TRBD2. Germline CDR1 reads KGHDR; CDR2 reads SFDVKD. The CDR3 length is 14 residues. CDR3: CATGDAGGTDTQYF. CDR3 nucleotides: TGTGCCACCGGTGACGCGGGAGGCACAGATACGCAGTATTTT.

This clonotype rates as medium-sized (0.01 to 0.1%). This could be a read error, since a much larger clone is one nucleotide away. The genes are TRBV2 and TRBJ2-1, with 8 bases matching TRBD2. Germline values: CDR1 SNHLY, CDR2 FYNNEI. This CDR3 spans 15 amino acids. CDR3 in DNA: TGTGCCAGCAGTGACTCACTAGCGGAGAACAATGAGCGGTTCTTC. Encoded protein: CASSDSLAENNERFF.

By sample fraction, this clonotype is medium-sized. The V and J genes are TRBV6-1 and TRBJ1-5; D unresolved. Germline CDR1 is MNHNS and CDR2 is SASEGT. V lost 3 bases, J lost 12 bases, and 12 bases lay in between. The CDR3 spans 12 residues. For the CDR3, the DNA is TGTGCCAGCAGTGACCCCTCGGCCCGCCAGCATTTT. Amino acids: CASSDPSARQHF.

The chain uses TRBV19 and TRBJ2-6, with D tentatively TRBD1 (8 bases). In germline, CDR1 is LNHDA, CDR2 SQIVND (reference sequence). CDR3 length: 22 residues. The ends were cut back, 8 bases at V and 1 base at J, with 33 bases in the middle. The CDR3 loop is CASEPRTGWLTGGISGANVLTF. The CDR3 DNA reads TGTGCCAGTGAGCCTCGGACAGGGTGGCTAACGGGAGGAATTTCTGGGGCCAACGTCCTGACTTTC.

V is TRBV5-4 and J is TRBJ2-5, with 12 bases aligning to TRBD2. This CDR3 contains 15 residues. The germline V gene has CDR1 SGHNT and CDR2 YYREEE (reference sequence). Trimming at V came to 0 bases and at J to 5 bases, leaving 2 bases not matched to a gene. CDR3 residues: CASSLDTSGGETQYF. In nucleotides, the CDR3 is TGTGCCAGCAGCTTGGATACTAGCGGGGGGGAGACCCAGTACTTC. The full variable domain, its missing parts supplied by reference TRBV5-4 and TRBJ2-5, is ETGVTQSPTHLIKTRGQQVTLRCSSQSGHNTVSWYQQALGQGPQFIFQYYREEENGRGNFPPRFSGLQFPNYSSELNVNALELDDSALYLCASSLDTSGGETQYFGPGTRLLVL.

This clonotype rates as large. The chain employs TRBV9 and TRBJ2-5; D remains ambiguous. Trimming stripped 3 bases from V and 3 bases from J, with 12 bases between. The CDR3 consists of 14 residues. Germline V gene lookup returns CDR1 SGDLS and CDR2 YYNGEE. The CDR3 DNA reads as TGTGCCAGCAGCGGTCAGAATGAGGAAGAGACCCAGTACTTC. Translation: CASSGQNEEETQYF.

This clonotype is deemed medium-sized (0.01 to 0.1%). This rearrangement joins TRBV7-8 to TRBJ2-2, with 12 bases that match TRBD1. The V gene end was trimmed by 3 bases and the J gene end by 4 bases; junction bases not matched to a gene: 6. The CDR3 loop spans 17 amino acids. Germline V gene lookup returns CDR1 SGHVS and CDR2 FQNEAQ. The CDR3 DNA is TGTGCCAGCAGCTTCCCCCCGGGACAGGGGGCCACCGGGGAGCTGTTTTTT. It is translated as CASSFPPGQGATGELFF.

The chain joins TRBV20-1 to TRBJ2-1; possibly TRBD2 for D (6 bases). V gave up 6 bases and J gave up 6 bases, with 9 bases separating them. The CDR3 covers 11 residues. The germline CDR1 and CDR2 sequences are DFQATT and SNEGSKA (reference sequence). This CDR3 is CSASGGNEQFF. The CDR3 DNA reads as TGCAGTGCCTCCGGGGGCAATGAGCAGTTCTTC.

This clonotype showed up just a few times. The chain carries TRBV28 and TRBJ1-5; D ambiguous. This CDR3 spans 15 amino acids. Germline V gene lookup returns CDR1 MDHEN and CDR2 SYDVKM. Trimming shortened V by 6 bases and J by 1 base, and 13 bases separated the two germline ends. The CDR3: CASSPLRGSNQPQHF. The CDR3 bases are TGTGCCAGCAGCCCCCTGCGCGGGAGCAATCAGCCCCAGCATTTT.

V usage is TRBV20-1 and J usage is TRBJ2-7, with TRBD2 identical over 9 bases. The junction had 10 bases not matched to a gene; V was cut back by 1 base and J by 0 bases. This CDR3 has 17 residues. Germline CDR1 reads DFQATT; CDR2 reads SNEGSKA (reference sequence). Written as DNA, the CDR3 is TGCAGTGCTAGAGGAAGTTCGCTAGCGGGGAGCTCCTACGAGCAGTACTTC. It is translated as CSARGSSLAGSSYEQYF.